Presented here are 8 T cell receptor beta chains from one specimen sequenced in a study of T cell changes during pregnancy in multiple sclerosis. Generated by immunoSEQ multiplex PCR, the TCRdb table keeps only in-frame clones and is missing some. The repertoire holds about 47,000 clones, with roughly 92% as singletons. Source: peripheral blood, taken in the third trimester of pregnancy. The source of these receptors is a female donor with multiple sclerosis, enrolled in a pregnancy study.

This clone was recorded once. The chain recombines TRBV30 with TRBJ2-1; 11 bases fit TRBD2. Trimming at V came to 4 bases and at J to 3 bases, leaving 5 bases not matched to a gene. This CDR3 comprises 15 residues. Germline-derived CDR1 and CDR2 are GTSNPN and SVGIG (reference sequence). CDR3 DNA: TGTGCCTGGACTAGACTAGCGGGGCTCTACAATGAGCAGTTCTTC. This sequence encodes CAWTRLAGLYNEQFF.

This rearrangement joins TRBV14 to TRBJ2-7, with D possibly TRBD1 on 7 matching bases. The CDR3 is 15 residues long. Looked up from germline, CDR1 is SGHDN and CDR2 is FVKESK. The V and J ends lost 4 bases and 2 bases respectively, with 15 bases between them. CDR3 residues: CASSPRGDSTYEQYF. The DNA of the CDR3 is TGTGCCAGCAGCCCGAGGGGGGACAGCACCTACGAGCAGTACTTC.

This chain joins TRBV16 and TRBJ2-7, with 8 bases matching TRBD1. The CDR3 has 15 amino acids. CDR1 KGHSY and CDR2 FQNENV come from the germline V gene. J was trimmed by 6 bases and V by 3 bases; bases with no gene match: 10. The CDR3, as DNA: TGTGCCAGCAGCCAGTTCGGGACAGGCTCGGGCGAGCAGTACTTC. This codes for CASSQFGTGSGEQYF.

The V and J genes are TRBV4-1 and TRBJ2-2; the match to TRBD1 covers 8 bases. Germline V gene sequence: CDR1 MGHRA, CDR2 YSYEKL. Unmatched junction bases numbered 9, after V lost 0 bases and J lost 0 bases. There are 19 residues in the CDR3. The DNA of the CDR3 is TGCGCCAGCAGCCAAGACCAGACAAAGGACAGGGCGAACACCGGGGAGCTGTTTTTT. Amino acid sequence: CASSQDQTKDRANTGELFF.

The chain uses TRBV6-6 and TRBJ1-1, with unresolved D. V lost 7 bases, J lost 1 base, and 10 bases lay in between. Germline V gives CDR1 MNHNY, CDR2 SVGAGI (reference sequence). The CDR3 loop spans 13 amino acids. The CDR3 DNA sequence: TGTGCCAGCAATGGCGGTGAGAACACTGAAGCTTTCTTT. Encoded protein: CASNGGENTEAFF.

The V gene is TRBV7-9, the J gene TRBJ2-2; 11 bases agree with TRBD2. The CDR3 extends over 15 amino acids. With 6 bases clipped from V and 6 bases from J, the junction kept 6 bases outside the gene matches. Germline V gives CDR1 SEHNR, CDR2 FQNEAQ (reference sequence). The CDR3 reads CASRDLAGGSGELFF. CDR3 bases: TGTGCCAGCAGGGATCTAGCGGGAGGTTCCGGGGAGCTGTTTTTT.

V is TRBV9 and J is TRBJ2-6; the match to TRBD1 covers 8 bases. Unmatched junction bases numbered 4, after V lost 3 bases and J lost 2 bases. Germline-derived CDR1 and CDR2 are SGDLS and YYNGEE. The CDR3 is made up of 16 amino acids. CDR3 amino acids: CASSGPTGAGANVLTF. CDR3 DNA: TGTGCCAGCAGCGGCCCGACAGGGGCTGGGGCCAACGTCCTGACTTTC.

This sequence joins TRBV11-3 and TRBJ2-3, with 7 nucleotides matching TRBD1. J gave up 1 base and V 5 bases, and 12 bases lay outside the gene matches. The CDR3 covers 17 residues. Germline lookup yields CDR1 SGHNT and CDR2 YENEEA. The CDR3 DNA reads as TGTGCCAGCAGCCCCCGGACAGGCAGGCCCGGCACAGATACGCAGTATTTT. Amino acid sequence: CASSPRTGRPGTDTQYF.